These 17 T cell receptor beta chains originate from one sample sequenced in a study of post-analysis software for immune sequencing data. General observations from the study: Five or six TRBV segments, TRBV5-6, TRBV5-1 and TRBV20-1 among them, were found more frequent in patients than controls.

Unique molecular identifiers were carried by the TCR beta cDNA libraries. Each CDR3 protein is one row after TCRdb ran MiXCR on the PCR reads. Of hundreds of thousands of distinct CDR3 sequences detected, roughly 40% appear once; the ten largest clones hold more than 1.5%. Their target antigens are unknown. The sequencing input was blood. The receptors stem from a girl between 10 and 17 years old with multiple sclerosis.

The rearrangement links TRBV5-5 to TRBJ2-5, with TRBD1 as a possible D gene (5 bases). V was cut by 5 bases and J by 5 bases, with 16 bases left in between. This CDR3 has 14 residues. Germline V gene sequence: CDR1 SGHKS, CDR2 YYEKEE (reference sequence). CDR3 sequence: CASSLTVPRETQYF. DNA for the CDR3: TGTGCCAGCAGTCTGACAGTCCCCAGGGAGACCCAGTACTTC.

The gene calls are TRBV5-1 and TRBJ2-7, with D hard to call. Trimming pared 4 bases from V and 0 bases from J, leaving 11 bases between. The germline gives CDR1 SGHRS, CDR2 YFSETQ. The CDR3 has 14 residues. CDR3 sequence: CASSAGGSSYEQYF. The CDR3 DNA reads TGCGCCAGCAGCGCCGGTGGAAGCTCCTACGAGCAGTACTTC.

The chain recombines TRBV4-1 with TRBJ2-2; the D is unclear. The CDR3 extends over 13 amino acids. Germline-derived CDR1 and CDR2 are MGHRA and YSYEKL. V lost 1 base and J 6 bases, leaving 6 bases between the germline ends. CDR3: CASSQGESGELFF. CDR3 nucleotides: TGCGCCAGCAGCCAAGGAGAATCCGGGGAGCTGTTTTTT.

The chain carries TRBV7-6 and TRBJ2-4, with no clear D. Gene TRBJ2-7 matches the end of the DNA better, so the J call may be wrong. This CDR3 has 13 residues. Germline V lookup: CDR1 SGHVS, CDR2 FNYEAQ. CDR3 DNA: TGTGCCAGCAGCTATAGCCCCGTCGACGAGCAGTACTTC. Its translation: CASSYSPVDEQYF.

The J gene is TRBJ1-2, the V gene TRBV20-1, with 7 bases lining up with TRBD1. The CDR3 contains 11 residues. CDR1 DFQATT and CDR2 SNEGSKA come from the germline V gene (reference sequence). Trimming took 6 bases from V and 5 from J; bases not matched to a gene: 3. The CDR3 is CSARGVYGYTF. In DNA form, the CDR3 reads TGCAGTGCCAGGGGGGTATATGGCTACACCTTC.

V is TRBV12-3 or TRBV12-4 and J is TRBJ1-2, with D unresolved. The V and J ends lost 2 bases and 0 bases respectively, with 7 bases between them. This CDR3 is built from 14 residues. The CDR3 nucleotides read TGTGCCAGCAGTTTAAGGGCAGCTAACTATGGCTACACCTTC. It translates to CASSLRAANYGYTF.

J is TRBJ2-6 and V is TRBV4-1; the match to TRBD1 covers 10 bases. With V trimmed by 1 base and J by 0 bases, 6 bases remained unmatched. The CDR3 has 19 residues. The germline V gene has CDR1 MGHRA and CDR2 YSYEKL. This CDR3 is CASSQGGTGAYSGANVLTF. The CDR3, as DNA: TGCGCCAGCAGCCAAGGGGGGACAGGGGCTTACTCTGGGGCCAACGTCCTGACTTTC.

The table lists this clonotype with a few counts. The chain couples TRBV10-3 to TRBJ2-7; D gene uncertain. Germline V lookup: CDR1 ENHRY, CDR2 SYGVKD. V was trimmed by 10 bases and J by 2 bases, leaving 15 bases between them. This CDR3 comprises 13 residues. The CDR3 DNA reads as TGTGCCACCGTAGCCCCCCCAGCCTACGAGCAGTACTTC. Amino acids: CATVAPPAYEQYF.

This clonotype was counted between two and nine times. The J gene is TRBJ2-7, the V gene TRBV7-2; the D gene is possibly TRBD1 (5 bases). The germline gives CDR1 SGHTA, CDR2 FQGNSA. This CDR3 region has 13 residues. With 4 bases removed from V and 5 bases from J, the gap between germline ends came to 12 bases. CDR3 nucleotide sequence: TGTGCCAGCAGCTCTTGGGCAGGGAACGAGCAGTACTTC. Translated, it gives CASSSWAGNEQYF.

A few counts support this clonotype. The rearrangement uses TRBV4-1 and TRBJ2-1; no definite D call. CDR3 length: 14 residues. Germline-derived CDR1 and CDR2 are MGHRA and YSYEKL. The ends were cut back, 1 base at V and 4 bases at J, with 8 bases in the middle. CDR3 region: CASSQVGVYNEQFF. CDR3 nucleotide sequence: TGCGCCAGCAGCCAAGTCGGCGTGTACAATGAGCAGTTCTTC.

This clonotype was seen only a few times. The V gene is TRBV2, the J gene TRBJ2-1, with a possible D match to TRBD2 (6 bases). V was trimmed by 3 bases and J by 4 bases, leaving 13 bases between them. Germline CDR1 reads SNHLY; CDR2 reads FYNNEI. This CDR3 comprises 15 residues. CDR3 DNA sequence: TGTGCCAGCAGTGAGGGCCTAGCGAATTACAATGAGCAGTTCTTC. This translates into CASSEGLANYNEQFF.

As DNA, the CDR3 is TGTGCCATCAGCGGGCCCGAAGCAGATACGCAGTATTTT. Protein product: CAISGPEADTQYF. The J gene is TRBJ2-3, the V gene TRBV10-3; no firm D call. The V end lost 6 bases, the J end lost 4 bases, and 11 bases lay between the germline ends. There are 13 residues in the CDR3. Germline V lookup: CDR1 ENHRY, CDR2 SYGVKD.

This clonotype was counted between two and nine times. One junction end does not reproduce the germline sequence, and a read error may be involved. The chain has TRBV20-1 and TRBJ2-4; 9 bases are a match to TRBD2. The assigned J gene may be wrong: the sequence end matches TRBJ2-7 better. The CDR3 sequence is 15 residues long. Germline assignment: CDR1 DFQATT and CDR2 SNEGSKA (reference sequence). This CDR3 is CSSREPGLAAYEQYF. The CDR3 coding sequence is TGCAGTTCTAGAGAGCCGGGACTAGCCGCCTACGAGCAGTACTTC.

The CDR3 region is CASSKGGGLAGVENEQFF. CDR3 coding DNA: TGCGCCAGCAGCAAAGGTGGCGGACTAGCGGGAGTTGAGAATGAGCAGTTCTTC. V and J are TRBV5-1 and TRBJ2-1; 13 bases are shared with TRBD2. Germline CDR1 reads SGHRS; CDR2 reads YFSETQ. V gave up 4 bases and J gave up 7 bases; unmatched junction bases: 14. This CDR3 has 18 residues.

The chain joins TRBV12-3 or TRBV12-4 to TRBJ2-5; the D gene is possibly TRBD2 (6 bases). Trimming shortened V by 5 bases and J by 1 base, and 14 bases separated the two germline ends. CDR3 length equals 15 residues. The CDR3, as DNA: TGTGCCAGCAGTCAAGCTGCGGGACTCCAAGAGACCCAGTACTTC. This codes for CASSQAAGLQETQYF.

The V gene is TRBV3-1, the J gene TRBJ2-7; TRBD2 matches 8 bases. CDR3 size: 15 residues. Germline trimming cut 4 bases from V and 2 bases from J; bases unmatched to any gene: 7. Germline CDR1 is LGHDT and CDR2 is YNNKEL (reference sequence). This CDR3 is CASSRASGSTYEQYF. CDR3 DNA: TGTGCCAGCAGCCGCGCTAGCGGGTCAACCTACGAGCAGTACTTC.

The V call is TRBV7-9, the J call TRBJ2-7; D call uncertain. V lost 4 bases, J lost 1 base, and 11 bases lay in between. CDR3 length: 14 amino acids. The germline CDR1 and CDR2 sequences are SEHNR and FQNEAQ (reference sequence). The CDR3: CASSSLEGSYEQYF. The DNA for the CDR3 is TGTGCCAGCAGCTCGCTAGAAGGTTCCTACGAGCAGTACTTC.